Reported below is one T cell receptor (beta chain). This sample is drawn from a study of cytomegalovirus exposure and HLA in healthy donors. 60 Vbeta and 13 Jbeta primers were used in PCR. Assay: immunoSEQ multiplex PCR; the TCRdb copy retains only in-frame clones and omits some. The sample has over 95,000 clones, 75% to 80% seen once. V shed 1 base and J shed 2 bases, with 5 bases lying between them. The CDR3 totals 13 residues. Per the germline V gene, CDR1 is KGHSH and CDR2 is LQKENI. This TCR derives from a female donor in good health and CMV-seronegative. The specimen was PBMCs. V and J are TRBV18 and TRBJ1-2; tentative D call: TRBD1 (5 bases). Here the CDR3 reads CASSPQGNYGYTF. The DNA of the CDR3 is TGTGCCAGCTCACCACAGGGGAACTATGGCTACACCTTC. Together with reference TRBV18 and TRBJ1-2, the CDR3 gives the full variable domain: NAGVMQNPRHLVRRRGQEARLRCSPMKGHSHVYWYRQLPEEGLKFMVYLQKENIIDESGMPKERFSAEFPKEGPSILRIQQVVRGDSAAYFCASSPQGNYGYTFGSGTRLTVV.